The subject of this entry is one T cell receptor beta chain. This entry is derived from a study of control samples from healthy donors and cancer patients. Profiling relied on immunoSEQ multiplex PCR, and the TCRdb table lists in-frame clones only, not all of them. The sample holds over 50,000 clones, roughly 95% seen once. The V gene end was trimmed by 2 bases and the J gene end by 0 bases; junction bases not matched to a gene: 4. The CDR3 loop spans 15 amino acids. CDR1 and CDR2 from the germline V gene are SGHNT and YYREEE (reference sequence). V gene TRBV5-4 combines with J gene TRBJ1-1, with TRBD1 identical over 7 bases. The material sequenced was blood. The receptor comes from a woman between 18 and 29 years old in good health. The chain's CDR3 is CASSFRGGMNTEAFF. CDR3 coding DNA: TGTGCCAGCAGCTTCAGAGGGGGCATGAACACTGAAGCTTTCTTT.